A selection of T cell receptor beta chains follows, all from one sample in a study of identical twins. A single record per CDR3 protein comes from TCRdb applying MiXCR to the 5' RACE reads. This sample has some 630,000 distinct CDR3 sequences, with about 7.1% found just once. These data were also filed under a second study, of yellow fever vaccine responses in identical twins.

Sequencing was done on a sample of PBMCs. The receptors were sampled from a woman between 18 and 30 years old in good health. The CDR3 runs from the conserved cysteine through the conserved F or W. Expanded clones are given a class, and other clones once, few, many or no size at all.

v_gene	abundance	j_gene	CDR3aa
TRBV7-6	few	TRBJ2-3	CASSPKNPLVDTQYF
TRBV12-3/TRBV12-4	few	TRBJ1-6	CASSSWEKNSPLHF
TRBV12-3/TRBV12-4	many	TRBJ1-2	CASSLSGGYTF
TRBV5-1	NA	TRBJ2-1	CASSPPFGSYNEQFF
TRBV20-1	many	TRBJ1-2	CSARDPANYGYTF
TRBV12-3/TRBV12-4	many	TRBJ1-3	CASRRDRAVDRGNSGNTIYF
TRBV7-3	few	TRBJ2-6	CASSLSGTGSSGANVLTF
TRBV10-3	many	TRBJ2-7	CAISEPPYEQYF
TRBV27	few	TRBJ1-2	CASSPPRPGYGYTF
TRBV28	NA	TRBJ2-4	CASSLPQGLLDF
TRBV11-2	NA	TRBJ2-1	CASSFSTLAGGPMDEQFF
TRBV6-1	many	TRBJ1-5	CASRDTQGGSNQPQHF
TRBV11-2	NA	TRBJ2-2	CASSLVTGANTGELFF
TRBV27	NA	TRBJ2-1	CASSTSGRFFHEQFF
TRBV6-1	NA	TRBJ2-1	CASGMGHYNEQFF
TRBV6-5	many	TRBJ2-2	CASSYYPGQRLNTGELFF
TRBV10-3	many	TRBJ2-7	CAISARDPYEQYF
TRBV9	few	TRBJ2-1	CASSVGGDRDGINEQFF
TRBV20-1	NA	TRBJ2-7	CSARPGQFSYEQYF
TRBV5-6	NA	TRBJ2-2	CASSPDFGAGIDTGELFF
TRBV20-1	few	TRBJ2-7	CSARGTSGRAEQYF
TRBV7-9	NA	TRBJ2-5	CASSLGNSQGQETQYF
TRBV12-3/TRBV12-4	many	TRBJ2-1	CASSPDRYNEQFF
TRBV7-2	NA	TRBJ2-1	CASSLGLAGGVVEQFF
TRBV12-3/TRBV12-4	many	TRBJ2-3	CASSSQSRAPTGDTQYF
TRBV24-1	many	TRBJ2-1	CATSDGTSGYNEQFF
TRBV10-3	few	TRBJ1-2	CAISGGRRDTLQANYGYTF
TRBV12-3/TRBV12-4	NA	TRBJ2-7	CASSSGTSGRKPSYEQYF